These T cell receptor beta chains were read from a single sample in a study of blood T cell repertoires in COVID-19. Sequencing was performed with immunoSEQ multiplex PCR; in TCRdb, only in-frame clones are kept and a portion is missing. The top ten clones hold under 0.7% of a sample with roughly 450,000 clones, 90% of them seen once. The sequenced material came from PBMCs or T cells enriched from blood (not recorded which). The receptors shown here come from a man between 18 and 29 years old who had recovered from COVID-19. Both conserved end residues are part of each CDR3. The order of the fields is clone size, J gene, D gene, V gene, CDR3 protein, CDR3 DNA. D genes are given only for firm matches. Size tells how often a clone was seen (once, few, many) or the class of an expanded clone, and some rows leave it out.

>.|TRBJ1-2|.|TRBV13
CASSLMEADYGYTF
TGTGCCAGCAGCTTAATGGAGGCTGACTATGGCTACACCTTC
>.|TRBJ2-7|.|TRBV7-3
CASSLKQGHEQYF
TGTGCCAGCAGCTTAAAACAGGGCCACGAGCAGTACTTC
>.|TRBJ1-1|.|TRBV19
CASSGTEAFF
TGTGCCAGTAGCGGGACTGAAGCTTTCTTT
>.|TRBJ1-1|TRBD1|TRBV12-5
CASGLALGSGTGGARTEAFF
TGTGCTAGTGGTTTGGCCCTTGGTTCCGGGACAGGGGGCGCACGGACTGAAGCTTTCTTT
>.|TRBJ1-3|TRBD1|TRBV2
CASSLDRSSSGNTIYF
TGTGCCAGCAGTTTGGACAGGAGCAGCTCTGGAAACACCATATATTTT
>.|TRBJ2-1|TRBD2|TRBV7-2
CASSLVASGVAVEQFF
TGTGCCAGCAGCTTAGTCGCTAGCGGGGTGGCGGTCGAGCAGTTCTTC
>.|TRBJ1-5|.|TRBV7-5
CVRSLVCRGTNQPQHF
TGTGTCAGAAGCTTAGTTTGCAGGGGAACTAATCAGCCCCAGCATTTT
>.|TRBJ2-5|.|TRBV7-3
CASSSMGLPQETQYF
TGTGCCAGCAGTTCTATGGGACTTCCCCAAGAGACCCAGTACTTC
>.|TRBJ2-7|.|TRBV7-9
CASSSRWSEQYF
TGTGCCAGCAGCTCCCGCTGGAGCGAGCAGTACTTC
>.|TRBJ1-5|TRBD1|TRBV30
CAWRPNGQGAPHSNQPQHF
TGTGCCTGGAGACCCAACGGACAGGGGGCTCCCCATAGCAATCAGCCCCAGCATTTT
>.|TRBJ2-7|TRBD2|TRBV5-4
CASSLGAGGSYYEQYF
TGTGCCAGCAGCTTGGGAGCGGGAGGGTCCTACTACGAGCAGTACTTC
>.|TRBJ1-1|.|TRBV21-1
CASRKTKGQLNTEAFF
TGTGCCAGCAGAAAAACCAAGGGACAGTTGAACACTGAAGCTTTCTTT
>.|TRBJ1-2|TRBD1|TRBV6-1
CASSERQGNYGYTF
TGTGCCAGCAGTGAAAGACAGGGCAACTATGGCTACACCTTC
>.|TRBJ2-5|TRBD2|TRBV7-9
CASSRGAGEETQYF
TGTGCCAGCAGTCGAGGGGCGGGGGAAGAGACCCAGTACTTC
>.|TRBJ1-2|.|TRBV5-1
CASSLAESGRVSGYTF
TGCGCCAGCAGCTTGGCCGAGTCGGGGAGGGTATCTGGCTACACCTTC
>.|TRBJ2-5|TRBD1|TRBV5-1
CASSWGTGGAETQYF
TGCGCCAGCAGCTGGGGGACAGGGGGTGCAGAGACCCAGTACTTC
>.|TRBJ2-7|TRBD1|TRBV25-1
CASSETGTGTYEQYF
TGTGCCAGCAGTGAGACCGGGACAGGCACCTACGAGCAGTACTTC
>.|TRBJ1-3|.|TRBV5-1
CASSQDRMGNTIYF
TGCGCCAGCAGCCAAGACAGGATGGGAAACACCATATATTTT
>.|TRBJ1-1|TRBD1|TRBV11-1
CASSFLGTGATEAFF
TGTGCCAGCAGCTTCCTAGGGACAGGGGCCACCGAAGCTTTCTTT
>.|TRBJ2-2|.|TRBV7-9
CASSLEGRQGWDTGELFF
TGTGCCAGCAGCTTAGAAGGTCGGCAGGGCTGGGACACCGGGGAGCTGTTTTTT
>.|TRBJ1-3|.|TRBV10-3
CAISELYRDSGNTIYF
TGTGCCATCAGTGAGTTGTACAGGGACTCTGGAAACACCATATATTTT
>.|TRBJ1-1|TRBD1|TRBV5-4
CASSTRQGQGAEAFF
TGTGCCAGCAGCACCAGACAGGGTCAGGGGGCTGAAGCTTTCTTT
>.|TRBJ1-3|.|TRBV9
CASSFGTASGNTIYF
TGTGCCAGCAGCTTTGGTACAGCCTCTGGAAACACCATATATTTT
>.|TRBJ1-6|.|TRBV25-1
CASSERGSSPLHF
TGTGCCAGCAGTGAAAGGGGAAGCTCACCCCTCCACTTT
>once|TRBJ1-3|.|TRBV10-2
CASSGIGTAGNTIYF
TGCGCCAGCAGTGGCATCGGGACTGCTGGAAACACCATATATTTT
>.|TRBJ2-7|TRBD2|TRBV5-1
CASRSGGEIYEQYF
TGCGCCAGCAGGAGTGGGGGGGAGATCTACGAGCAGTACTTC
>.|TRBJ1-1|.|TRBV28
CASTSTLNTEAFF
TGTGCCAGCACCTCGACACTGAACACTGAAGCTTTCTTT
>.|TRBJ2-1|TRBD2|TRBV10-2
CASSEVGLAAGEQFF
TGCGCCAGCAGTGAAGTCGGACTAGCGGCTGGTGAGCAGTTCTTC
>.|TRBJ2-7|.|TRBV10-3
CAISEYTPSYEQYF
TGTGCCATCAGTGAGTACACCCCCTCCTACGAGCAGTACTTC
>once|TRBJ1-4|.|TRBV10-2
CASIWRSRQTHATNEKLFF
TGCGCCAGCATTTGGCGTTCCCGACAGACACATGCAACTAATGAAAAACTGTTTTTT
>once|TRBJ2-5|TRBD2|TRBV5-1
CASSSSGREETQYF
TGCGCCAGCAGCTCTAGCGGGAGGGAAGAGACCCAGTACTTC
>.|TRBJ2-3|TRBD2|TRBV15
CATGLDRGGLNTQYF
TGTGCCACCGGCCTGGATCGGGGGGGTCTAAATACGCAGTATTTT
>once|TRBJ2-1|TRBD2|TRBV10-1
CASSGPREAGDKNEQFF
TGCGCCAGCAGTGGCCCCCGGGAAGCGGGAGATAAAAATGAGCAGTTCTTC
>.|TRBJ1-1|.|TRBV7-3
CASSPPGAEAFF
TGTGCCAGCAGCCCTCCGGGGGCTGAAGCTTTCTTT
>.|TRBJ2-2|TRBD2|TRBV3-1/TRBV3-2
CASSQALAGGTGELFF
TGTGCCAGCAGCCAAGCACTAGCGGGAGGAACCGGGGAGCTGTTTTTT
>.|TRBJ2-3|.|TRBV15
CATSVRESTDTQYF
TGTGCCACCAGCGTTCGCGAGAGCACAGATACGCAGTATTTT
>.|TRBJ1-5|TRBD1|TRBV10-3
CAISGTGGQPQHF
TGTGCCATCAGTGGGACAGGCGGGCAGCCCCAGCATTTT
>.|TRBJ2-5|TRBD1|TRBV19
CASSGRDRGLETQYF
TGTGCCAGTAGTGGAAGGGACAGGGGTTTAGAGACCCAGTACTTC
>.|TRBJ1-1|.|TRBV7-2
CASSWTQGRTEAFF
TGTGCCAGCAGCTGGACCCAGGGGCGCACTGAAGCTTTCTTT
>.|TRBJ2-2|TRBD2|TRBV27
CASISGLAGAGGELFF
TGTGCCAGCATCTCGGGACTAGCGGGAGCGGGCGGGGAGCTGTTTTTT
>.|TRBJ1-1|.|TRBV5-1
CASSSRGGELEAFF
TGCGCCAGCAGCTCACGGGGGGGCGAGCTTGAAGCTTTCTTT
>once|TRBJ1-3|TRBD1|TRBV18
CASSLRQGGRNTIYF
TGTGCCAGCTCACTCCGACAGGGGGGTCGAAACACCATATATTTT
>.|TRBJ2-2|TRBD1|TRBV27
CASSSKKGQGKTGELFF
TGTGCCAGCAGTTCTAAAAAGGGACAGGGTAAAACCGGGGAGCTGTTTTTT
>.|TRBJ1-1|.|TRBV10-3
CAISPGRRAPYTEAFF
TGTGCCATCAGTCCGGGACGGAGGGCCCCTTACACTGAAGCTTTCTTT
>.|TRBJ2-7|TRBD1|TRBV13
CASSKEGQGTYEQYF
TGTGCCAGCAGCAAAGAGGGACAGGGAACCTACGAGCAGTACTTC
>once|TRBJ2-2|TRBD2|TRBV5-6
CASSLAGLADQNTGELFF
TGTGCCAGCAGCTTGGCCGGACTAGCGGACCAAAACACCGGGGAGCTGTTTTTT
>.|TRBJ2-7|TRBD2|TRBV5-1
CASSFLGLAGGPRGEQYF
TGCGCCAGCAGCTTCCTGGGACTAGCGGGAGGCCCCAGGGGCGAGCAGTACTTC
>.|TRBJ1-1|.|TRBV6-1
CASSENGNTEAFF
TGTGCCAGCAGTGAAAACGGGAACACTGAAGCTTTCTTT
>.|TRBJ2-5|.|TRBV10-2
CASSEYGQETQYF
TGCGCCAGCAGTGAGTACGGTCAAGAGACCCAGTACTTC
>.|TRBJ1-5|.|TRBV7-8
CASSFSPNQPQHF
TGTGCCAGCAGCTTTAGCCCTAATCAGCCCCAGCATTTT
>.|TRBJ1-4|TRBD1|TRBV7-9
CASRSGTGDEKLFF
TGTGCCAGCAGGTCCGGGACAGGGGACGAAAAACTGTTTTTT
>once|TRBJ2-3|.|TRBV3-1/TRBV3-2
CASTKGASTDTQYF
TGTGCCAGCACCAAGGGAGCAAGCACAGATACGCAGTATTTT
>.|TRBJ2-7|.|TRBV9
CASSVGGAGLYEQYF
TGTGCCAGCAGCGTAGGGGGAGCGGGCCTATACGAGCAGTACTTC
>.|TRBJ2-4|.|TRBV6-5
CATTLSGADIQYF
TGTGCCACAACTCTTTCAGGGGCTGACATTCAGTACTTC
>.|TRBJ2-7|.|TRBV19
CASSDTGIFPYEQYF
TGTGCCAGTAGTGATACAGGGATATTTCCCTACGAGCAGTACTTC
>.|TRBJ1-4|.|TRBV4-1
CASSFRGIGEKLFF
TGCGCCAGCAGCTTTCGAGGGATAGGCGAAAAACTGTTTTTT